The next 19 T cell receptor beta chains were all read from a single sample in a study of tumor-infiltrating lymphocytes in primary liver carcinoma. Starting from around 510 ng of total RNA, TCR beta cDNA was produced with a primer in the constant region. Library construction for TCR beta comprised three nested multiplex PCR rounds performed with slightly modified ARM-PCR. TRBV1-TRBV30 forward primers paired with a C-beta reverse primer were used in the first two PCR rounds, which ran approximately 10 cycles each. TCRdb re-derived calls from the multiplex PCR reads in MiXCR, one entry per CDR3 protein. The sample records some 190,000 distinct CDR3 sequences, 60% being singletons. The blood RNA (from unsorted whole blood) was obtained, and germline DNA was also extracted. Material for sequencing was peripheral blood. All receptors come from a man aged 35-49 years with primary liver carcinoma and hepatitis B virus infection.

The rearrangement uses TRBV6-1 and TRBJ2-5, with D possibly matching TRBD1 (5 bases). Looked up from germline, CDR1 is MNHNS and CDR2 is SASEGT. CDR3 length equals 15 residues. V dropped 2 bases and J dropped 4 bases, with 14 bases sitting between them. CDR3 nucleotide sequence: TGTGCCAGCAGTGAACGGGCAGGGCCGGGAGAGACCCAGTACTTC. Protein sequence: CASSERAGPGETQYF.

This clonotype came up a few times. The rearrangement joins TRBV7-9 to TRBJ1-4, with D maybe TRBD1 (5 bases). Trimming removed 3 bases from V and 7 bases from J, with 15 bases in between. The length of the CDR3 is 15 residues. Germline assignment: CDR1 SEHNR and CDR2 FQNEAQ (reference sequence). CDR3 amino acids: CASSFGGTIGEKLFF. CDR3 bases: TGTGCCAGCAGCTTTGGGGGGACCATCGGTGAAAAACTGTTTTTT.

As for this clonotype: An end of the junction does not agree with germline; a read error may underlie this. DNA for the CDR3: TGTGCCAGCAGTTACTCGAGGGACCACAATGAGCAGCTCTTC. Amino acids: CASSYSRDHNEQLF. The chain couples TRBV6-6 to TRBJ2-1, with D possibly being TRBD1 or TRBD2 (5 bases each). Germline values: CDR1 MNHNY, CDR2 SVGAGI (reference sequence). This CDR3 has 14 amino acids.

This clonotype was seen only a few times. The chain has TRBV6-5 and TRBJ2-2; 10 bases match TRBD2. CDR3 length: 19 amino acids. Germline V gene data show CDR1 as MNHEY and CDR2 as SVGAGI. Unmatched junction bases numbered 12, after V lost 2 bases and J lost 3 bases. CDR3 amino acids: CASSYPPQAGGRDTGELFF. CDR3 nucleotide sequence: TGTGCCAGCAGTTACCCCCCCCAAGCGGGAGGGCGGGACACCGGGGAGCTGTTTTTT.

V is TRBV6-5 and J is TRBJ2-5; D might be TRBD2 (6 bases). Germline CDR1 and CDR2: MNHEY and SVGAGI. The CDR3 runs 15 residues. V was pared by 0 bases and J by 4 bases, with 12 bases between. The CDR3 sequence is CASSYSGGAVETQYF. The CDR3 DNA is TGTGCCAGCAGTTACTCTGGCGGGGCCGTAGAGACCCAGTACTTC.

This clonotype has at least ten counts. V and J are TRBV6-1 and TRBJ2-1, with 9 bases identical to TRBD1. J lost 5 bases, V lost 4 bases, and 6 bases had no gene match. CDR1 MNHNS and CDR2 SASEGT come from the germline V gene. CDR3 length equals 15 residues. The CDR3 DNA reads TGTGCCAGCAGTGCTCGACAGGGGGGAAACAATGAGCAGTTCTTC. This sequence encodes CASSARQGGNNEQFF.

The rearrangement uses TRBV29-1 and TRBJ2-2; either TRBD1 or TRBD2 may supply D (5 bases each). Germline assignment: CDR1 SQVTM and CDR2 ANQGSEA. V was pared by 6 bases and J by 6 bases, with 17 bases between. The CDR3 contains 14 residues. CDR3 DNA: TGCAGCGTGAGTGGGACCACAGATCCCGGGGAGCTGTTTTTT. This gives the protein CSVSGTTDPGELFF.

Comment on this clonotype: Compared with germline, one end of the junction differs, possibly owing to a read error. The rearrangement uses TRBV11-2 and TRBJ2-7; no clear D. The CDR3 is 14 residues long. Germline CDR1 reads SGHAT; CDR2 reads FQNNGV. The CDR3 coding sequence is TGTGCCGGCTGCTTAACCGACGGAGCATACGTGCAGTACTTC. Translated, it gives CAGCLTDGAYVQYF.

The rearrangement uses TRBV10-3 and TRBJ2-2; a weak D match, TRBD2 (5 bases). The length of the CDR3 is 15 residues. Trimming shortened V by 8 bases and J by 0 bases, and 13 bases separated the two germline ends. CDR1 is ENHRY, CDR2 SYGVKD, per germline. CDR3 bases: TGTGCCATCGGAAAGGGAGATTCGAACACCGGGGAGCTGTTTTTT. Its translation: CAIGKGDSNTGELFF.

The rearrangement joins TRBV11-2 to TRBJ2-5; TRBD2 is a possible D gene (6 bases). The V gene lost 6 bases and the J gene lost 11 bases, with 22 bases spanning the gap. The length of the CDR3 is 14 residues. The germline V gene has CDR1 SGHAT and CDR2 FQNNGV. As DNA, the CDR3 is TGTGCCAGCAGATGGACGGGAGCCCACAATGAGCAGTACTTC. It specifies CASRWTGAHNEQYF.

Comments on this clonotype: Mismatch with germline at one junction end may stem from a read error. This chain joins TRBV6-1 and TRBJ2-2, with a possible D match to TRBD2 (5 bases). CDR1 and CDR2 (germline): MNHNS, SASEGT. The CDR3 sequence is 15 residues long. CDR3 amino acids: CASNAADANTGELSF. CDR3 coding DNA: TGTGCTAGCAATGCAGCGGACGCGAACACCGGGGAGCTGTCTTTT.

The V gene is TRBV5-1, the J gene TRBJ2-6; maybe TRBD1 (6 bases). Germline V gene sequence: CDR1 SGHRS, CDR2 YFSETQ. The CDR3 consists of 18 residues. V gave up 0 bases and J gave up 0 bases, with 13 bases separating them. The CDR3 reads CASSLAADRYSGANVLTF. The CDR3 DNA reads TGCGCCAGCAGCTTGGCCGCGGACAGATACTCTGGGGCCAACGTCCTGACTTTC. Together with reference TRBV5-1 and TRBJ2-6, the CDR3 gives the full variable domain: KAGVTQTPRYLIKTRGQQVTLSCSPISGHRSVSWYQQTPGQGLQFLFEYFSETQRNKGNFPGRFSGRQFSNSRSEMNVSTLELGDSALYLCASSLAADRYSGANVLTFGAGSRLTVL.

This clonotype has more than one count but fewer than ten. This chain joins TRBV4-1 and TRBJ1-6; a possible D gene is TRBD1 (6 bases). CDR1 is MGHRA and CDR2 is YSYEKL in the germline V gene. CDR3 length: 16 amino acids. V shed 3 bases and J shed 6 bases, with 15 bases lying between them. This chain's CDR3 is CASSHLTGKANSPLHF. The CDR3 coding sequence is TGCGCCAGCAGCCATCTCACAGGGAAGGCTAATTCACCCCTCCACTTT.

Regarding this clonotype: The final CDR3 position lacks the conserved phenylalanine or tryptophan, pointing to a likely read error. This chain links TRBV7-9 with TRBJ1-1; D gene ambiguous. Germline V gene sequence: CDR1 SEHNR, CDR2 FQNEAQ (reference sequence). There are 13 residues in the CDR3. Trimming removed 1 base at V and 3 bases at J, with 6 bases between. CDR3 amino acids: CASSLGPDTEAFI. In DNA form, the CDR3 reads TGTGCCAGCAGCTTAGGTCCGGACACTGAAGCTTTCATT.

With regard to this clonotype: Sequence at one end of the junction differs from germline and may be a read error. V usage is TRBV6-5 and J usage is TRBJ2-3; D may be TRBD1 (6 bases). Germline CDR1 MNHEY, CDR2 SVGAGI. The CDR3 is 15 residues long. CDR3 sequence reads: CASSYSNRVTDTKYF. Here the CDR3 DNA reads TGTGCCAGCAGTTACTCGAACAGGGTCACAGATACGAAGTATTTT.

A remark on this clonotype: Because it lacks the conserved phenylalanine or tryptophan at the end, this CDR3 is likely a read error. The CDR3 sequence is CPSSGAANNEKLFL. CDR3 in DNA: TGTCCCAGCAGTGGGGCCGCGAATAATGAAAAACTGTTTCTT. The rearrangement joins TRBV12-3 or TRBV12-4 to TRBJ1-4, with TRBD1 as a possible D gene (5 bases). This CDR3 contains 14 residues.

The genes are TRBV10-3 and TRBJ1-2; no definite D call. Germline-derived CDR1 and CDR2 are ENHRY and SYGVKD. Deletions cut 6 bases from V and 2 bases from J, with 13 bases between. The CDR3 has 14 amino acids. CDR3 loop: CAIRDLRENYGYTF. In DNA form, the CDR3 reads TGTGCCATCAGGGATTTGAGAGAAAACTATGGCTACACCTTC.

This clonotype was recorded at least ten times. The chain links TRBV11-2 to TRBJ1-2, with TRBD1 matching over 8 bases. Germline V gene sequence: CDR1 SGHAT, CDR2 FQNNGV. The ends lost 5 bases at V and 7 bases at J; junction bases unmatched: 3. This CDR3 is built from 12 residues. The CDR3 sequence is CASSKGQGGYTF. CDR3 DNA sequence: TGTGCCAGCAGCAAAGGACAGGGTGGCTACACCTTC.

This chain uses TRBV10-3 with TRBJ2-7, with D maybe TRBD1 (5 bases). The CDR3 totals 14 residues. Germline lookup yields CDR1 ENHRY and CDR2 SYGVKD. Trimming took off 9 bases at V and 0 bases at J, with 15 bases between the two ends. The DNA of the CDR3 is TGTGCCATAAATCGACAGCCCAGCTCCTACGAGCAGTACTTC. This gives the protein CAINRQPSSYEQYF.